The present T cell receptor beta chain was sequenced within a study of shared clonotypes between healthy human individuals. Study-wide background: Each donor's CD8 memory used one plate, CD8 naive two, each CD4 subset three.

CD45RO-negative cells were positively selected for CCR7, leaving out terminally differentiated effector memory CD45RA+ cells. The assay was immunoSEQ multiplex PCR, and TCRdb's table has in-frame clones only and misses some. This table holds about 2.1 million clones, 90% to 95% found once. V lost 0 bases, J lost 3 bases, and 5 bases lay in between. The CDR3 extends over 14 amino acids. Germline lookup yields CDR1 SGHTA and CDR2 FQGTGA. This rearrangement joins TRBV7-3 to TRBJ2-2; D not resolved. Source material: naive CD8+ T cells from PBMCs. The clonotype was recovered from a man aged 18 to 29 in good health. Some clones in this sample may be carry-over from other donors' samples. In DNA form, the CDR3 reads TGTGCCAGCAGCTTAACAGCACACACCGGGGAGCTGTTTTTT. It specifies CASSLTAHTGELFF. The full variable domain, rest sourced from reference TRBV7-3 and TRBJ2-2, is GAGVSQTPSNKVTEKGKYVELRCDPISGHTALYWYRQSLGQGPEFLIYFQGTGAADDSGLPNDRFFAVRPEGSVSTLKIQRTERGDSAVYLCASSLTAHTGELFFGEGSRLTVL.